Given below is one TCR beta chain in context. Its specificity is unknown. The protocol was immunoSEQ multiplex PCR, while the TCRdb copy is restricted to in-frame clones and leaves out a portion. The sample consists of fewer than 1.6 million clones, 98% of them appearing once. These data originate in a study of shared clonotypes between healthy human individuals. General study findings and limits: Shared across a few donors were 5% to 6% of the naive CD4 clonotypes. A reduction in generation probabilities was seen for non-shared clonotypes relative to those shared by all four donors.

The V gene lost 5 bases and the J gene lost 3 bases, with 7 bases spanning the gap. This CDR3 contains 12 residues. Germline V gene sequence: CDR1 LNHDA, CDR2 SQIVND (reference sequence). The V and J genes are TRBV19 and TRBJ2-5; weak D call: TRBD2 (5 bases). This TCR was recovered from a man aged 25-40 years in good health. Material: naive CD4+ T cells sorted from blood. This sample's subset: CD45RA+ positively selected. CDR3 in DNA: TGTGCCAGTAGTCCGGGGAAAGAGACCCAGTACTTC. Encoded protein: CASSPGKETQYF.